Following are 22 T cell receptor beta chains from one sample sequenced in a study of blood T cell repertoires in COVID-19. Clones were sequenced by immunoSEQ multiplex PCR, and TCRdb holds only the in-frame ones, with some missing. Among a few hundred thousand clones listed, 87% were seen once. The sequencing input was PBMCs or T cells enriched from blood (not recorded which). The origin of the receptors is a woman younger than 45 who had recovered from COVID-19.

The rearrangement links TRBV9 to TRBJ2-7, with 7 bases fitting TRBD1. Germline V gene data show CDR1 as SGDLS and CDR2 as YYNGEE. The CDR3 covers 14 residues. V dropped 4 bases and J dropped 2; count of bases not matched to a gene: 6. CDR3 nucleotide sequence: TGTGCCAGCAGCCCTCGGACAGGCCCCTACGAGCAGTACTTC. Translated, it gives CASSPRTGPYEQYF.

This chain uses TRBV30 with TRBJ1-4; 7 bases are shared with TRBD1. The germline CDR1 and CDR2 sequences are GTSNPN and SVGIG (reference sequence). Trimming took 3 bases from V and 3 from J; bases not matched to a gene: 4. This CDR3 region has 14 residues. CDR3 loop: CAWSPGQPNEKLFF. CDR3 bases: TGTGCCTGGAGCCCGGGACAGCCTAATGAAAAACTGTTTTTT.

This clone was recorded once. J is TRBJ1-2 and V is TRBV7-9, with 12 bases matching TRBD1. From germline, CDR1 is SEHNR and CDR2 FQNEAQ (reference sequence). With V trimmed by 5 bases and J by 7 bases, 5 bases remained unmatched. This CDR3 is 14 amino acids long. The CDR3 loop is CASSAGTGGVGYTF. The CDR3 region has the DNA TGTGCCAGCAGCGCCGGGACAGGGGGCGTTGGCTACACCTTC.

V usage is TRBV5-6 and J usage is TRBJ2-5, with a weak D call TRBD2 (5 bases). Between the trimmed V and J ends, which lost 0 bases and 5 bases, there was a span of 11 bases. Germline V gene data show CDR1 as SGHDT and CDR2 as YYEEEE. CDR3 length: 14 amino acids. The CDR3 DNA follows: TGTGCCAGCAGCTTGGGGCCTAGGAGGGAGACCCAGTACTTC. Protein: CASSLGPRRETQYF.

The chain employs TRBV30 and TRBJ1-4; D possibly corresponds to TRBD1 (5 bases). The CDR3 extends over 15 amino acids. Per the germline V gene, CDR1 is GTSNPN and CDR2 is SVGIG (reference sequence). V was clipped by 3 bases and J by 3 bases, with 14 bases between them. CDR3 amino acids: CAWSLNRLANEKLFF. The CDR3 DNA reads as TGTGCCTGGAGCCTAAACAGGCTGGCTAATGAAAAACTGTTTTTT.

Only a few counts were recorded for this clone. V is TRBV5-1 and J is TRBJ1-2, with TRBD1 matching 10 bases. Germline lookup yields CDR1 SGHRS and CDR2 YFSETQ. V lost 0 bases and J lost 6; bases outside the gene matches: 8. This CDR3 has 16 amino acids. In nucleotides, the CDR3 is TGCGCCAGCAGCTTGGAGGTGACAGGGGGCCCCCATGGCTACACCTTC. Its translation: CASSLEVTGGPHGYTF.

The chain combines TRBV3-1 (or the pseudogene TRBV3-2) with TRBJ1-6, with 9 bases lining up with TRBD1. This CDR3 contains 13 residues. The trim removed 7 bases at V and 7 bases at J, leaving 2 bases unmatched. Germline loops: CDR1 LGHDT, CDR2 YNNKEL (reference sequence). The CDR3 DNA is TGTGCCAGCACCGGGACAGGGAATTCACCCCTCCACTTT. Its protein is CASTGTGNSPLHF.

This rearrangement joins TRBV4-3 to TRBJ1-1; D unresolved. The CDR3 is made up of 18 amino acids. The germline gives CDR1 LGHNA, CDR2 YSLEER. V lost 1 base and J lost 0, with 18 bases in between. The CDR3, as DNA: TGCGCCAGCAGCCAAGCCTCACTTACGAACCGCATGAACACTGAAGCTTTCTTT. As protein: CASSQASLTNRMNTEAFF.

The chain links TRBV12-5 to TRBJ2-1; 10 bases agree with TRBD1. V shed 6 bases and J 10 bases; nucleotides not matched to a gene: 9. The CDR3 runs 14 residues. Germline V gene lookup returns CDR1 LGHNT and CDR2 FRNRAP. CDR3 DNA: TGTGCTAGTGGACCGGGACAGGGGCTTGACGAGCAGTTCTTC. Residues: CASGPGQGLDEQFF.

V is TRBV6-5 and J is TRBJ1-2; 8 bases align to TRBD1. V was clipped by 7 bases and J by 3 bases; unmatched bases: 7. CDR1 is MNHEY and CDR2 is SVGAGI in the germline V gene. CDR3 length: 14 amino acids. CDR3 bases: TGTGCCAGCATCCGGGACAGGACTGACTATGGCTACACCTTC. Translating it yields CASIRDRTDYGYTF.

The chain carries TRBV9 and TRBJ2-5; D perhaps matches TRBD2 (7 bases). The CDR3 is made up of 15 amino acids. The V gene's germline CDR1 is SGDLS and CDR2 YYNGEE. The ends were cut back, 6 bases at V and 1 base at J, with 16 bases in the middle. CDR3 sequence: CASTWGRGAQETQYF. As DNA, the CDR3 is TGTGCCAGCACCTGGGGGAGGGGGGCCCAAGAGACCCAGTACTTC.

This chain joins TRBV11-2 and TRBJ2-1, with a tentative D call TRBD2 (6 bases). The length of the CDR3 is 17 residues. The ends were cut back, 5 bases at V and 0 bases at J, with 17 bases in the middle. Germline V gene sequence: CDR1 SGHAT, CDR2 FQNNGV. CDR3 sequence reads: CASSPFGGSPSYNEQFF. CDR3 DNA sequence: TGTGCCAGCAGCCCATTTGGAGGGAGCCCCTCCTACAATGAGCAGTTCTTC.

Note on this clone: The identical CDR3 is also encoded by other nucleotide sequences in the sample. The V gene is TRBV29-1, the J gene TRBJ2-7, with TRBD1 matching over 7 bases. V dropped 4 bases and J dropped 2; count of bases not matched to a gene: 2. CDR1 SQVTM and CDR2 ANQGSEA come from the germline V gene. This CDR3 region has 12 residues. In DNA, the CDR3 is TGCAGCGTTGGGACAGGCGCCTACGAGCAGTACTTC. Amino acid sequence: CSVGTGAYEQYF.

The CDR3 is CSVESQQGSYPYEQYF. The CDR3 coding sequence is TGCAGCGTTGAATCCCAACAGGGATCCTATCCCTACGAGCAGTACTTC. V gene TRBV29-1 combines with J gene TRBJ2-7; maybe TRBD1 (6 bases). Deletions cut 2 bases from V and 2 bases from J, with 19 bases between. CDR3 size: 16 residues. CDR1 and CDR2 from the germline V gene are SQVTM and ANQGSEA.

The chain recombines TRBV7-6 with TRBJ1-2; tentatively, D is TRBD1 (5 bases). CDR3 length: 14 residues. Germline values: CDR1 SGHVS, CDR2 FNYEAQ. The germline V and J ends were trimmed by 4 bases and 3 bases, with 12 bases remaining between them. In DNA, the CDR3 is TGTGCCAGCAGCTCAAAGACAGTATACTATGGCTACACCTTC. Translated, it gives CASSSKTVYYGYTF.

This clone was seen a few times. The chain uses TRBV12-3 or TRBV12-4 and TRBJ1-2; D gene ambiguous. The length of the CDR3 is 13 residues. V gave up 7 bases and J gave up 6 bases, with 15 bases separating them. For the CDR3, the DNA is TGTGCCAGCACGGAGGCGGTGGCACATGGCTACACCTTC. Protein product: CASTEAVAHGYTF.

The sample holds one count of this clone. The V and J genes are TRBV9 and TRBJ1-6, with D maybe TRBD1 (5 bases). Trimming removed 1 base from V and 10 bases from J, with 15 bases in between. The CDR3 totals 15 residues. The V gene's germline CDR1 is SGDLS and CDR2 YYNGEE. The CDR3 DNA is TGTGCCAGCAGCGTATCAGGGATTGGCGAGTCACCCCTCCACTTT. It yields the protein CASSVSGIGESPLHF.

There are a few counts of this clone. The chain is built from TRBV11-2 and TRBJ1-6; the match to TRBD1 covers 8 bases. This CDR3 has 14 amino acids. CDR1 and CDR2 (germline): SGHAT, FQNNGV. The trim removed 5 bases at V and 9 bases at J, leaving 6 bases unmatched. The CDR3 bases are TGTGCCAGCAGCCAAGGGACAGGTAGTTCACCCCTCCACTTT. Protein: CASSQGTGSSPLHF.

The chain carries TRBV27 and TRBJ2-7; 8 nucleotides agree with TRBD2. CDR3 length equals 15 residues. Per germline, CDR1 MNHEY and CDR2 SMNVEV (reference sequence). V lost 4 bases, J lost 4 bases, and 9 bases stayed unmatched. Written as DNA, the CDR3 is TGTGCCAGCAGTTGGGGGGGCGGGGGGCGGTACGAGCAGTACTTC. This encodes CASSWGGGGRYEQYF.

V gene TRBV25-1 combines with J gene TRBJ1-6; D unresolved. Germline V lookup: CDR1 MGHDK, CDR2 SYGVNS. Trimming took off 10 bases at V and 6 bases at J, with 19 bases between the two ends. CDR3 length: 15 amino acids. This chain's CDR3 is CATQRLAGGNSPLHF. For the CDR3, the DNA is TGTGCCACACAAAGGCTAGCGGGCGGTAATTCACCCCTCCACTTT.

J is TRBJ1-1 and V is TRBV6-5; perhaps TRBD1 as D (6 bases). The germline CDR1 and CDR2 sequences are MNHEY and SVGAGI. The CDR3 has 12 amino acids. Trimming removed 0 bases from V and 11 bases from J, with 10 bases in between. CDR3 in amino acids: CASSYSAGEAFF. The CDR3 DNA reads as TGTGCCAGCAGTTACTCGGCAGGGGAGGCTTTCTTT.

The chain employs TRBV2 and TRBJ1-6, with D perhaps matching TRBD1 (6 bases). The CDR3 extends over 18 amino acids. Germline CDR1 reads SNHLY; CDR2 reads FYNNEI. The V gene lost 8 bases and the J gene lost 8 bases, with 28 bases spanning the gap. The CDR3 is CASGGQGLIVRGDSPLHF. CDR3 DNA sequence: TGTGCCAGCGGGGGACAAGGTCTAATTGTGAGAGGGGATTCACCCCTCCACTTT.